Listed below are T cell receptor beta chains from one sample, sequenced in a study of CD8 T cells in ankylosing spondylitis. TCRdb independently ran MiXCR on the 5' RACE reads; one entry per CDR3 protein. In the table there are hundreds of thousands of distinct CDR3 sequences, approximately 20% of which are singletons. Sequences were obtained from blood, either unsorted or a sorted T cell fraction (not recorded which). Receptors originate from a male donor with ankylosing spondylitis. Both conserved end residues are part of each CDR3. The order of the fields is J gene, D gene, V gene, clone size, CDR3 protein, CDR3 DNA. A D gene is named only where the DNA matches it firmly. Expanded clones are given a class, and other clones once, few, many or no size at all.

j_gene: TRBJ2-6; d_gene: -; v_gene: TRBV12-3/TRBV12-4; abundance: once; CDR3aa: CASSRDSPNVLTF; CDR3nt: TGTGCCAGCAGCAGGGACTCTCCCAACGTCCTGACTTTC
j_gene: TRBJ2-7; d_gene: -; v_gene: TRBV5-6; abundance: few; CDR3aa: CASSLQSYEQYF; CDR3nt: TGTGCCAGCAGCTTGCAGTCCTACGAGCAGTACTTC
j_gene: TRBJ2-7; d_gene: TRBD2; v_gene: TRBV20-1; abundance: few; CDR3aa: CSARDIWGGSGYEQYF; CDR3nt: TGCAGTGCTAGAGATATCTGGGGGGGGAGTGGCTACGAGCAGTACTTC
j_gene: TRBJ1-1; d_gene: -; v_gene: TRBV7-9; abundance: -; CDR3aa: CASSDSTGGTEAFF; CDR3nt: TGTGCCAGCAGCGACTCTACCGGGGGCACTGAAGCTTTCTTT
j_gene: TRBJ2-7; d_gene: -; v_gene: TRBV3-1; abundance: -; CDR3aa: CASSQDRYPPYEQYF; CDR3nt: TGTGCCAGCAGCCAAGATAGGTACCCCCCCTACGAGCAGTACTTC
j_gene: TRBJ2-5; d_gene: -; v_gene: TRBV29-1; abundance: many; CDR3aa: CSVPGSETQYF; CDR3nt: TGCAGCGTTCCCGGGTCAGAGACCCAGTACTTC
j_gene: TRBJ2-1; d_gene: TRBD1; v_gene: TRBV11-2; abundance: -; CDR3aa: CASSLRLRVSKQGANEQFF; CDR3nt: TGTGCCAGCAGCTTAAGATTACGGGTGTCAAAACAGGGGGCGAATGAGCAGTTCTTC
j_gene: TRBJ2-3; d_gene: TRBD2; v_gene: TRBV7-9; abundance: -; CDR3aa: CASSLGTSGGDTDTQYF; CDR3nt: TGTGCCAGCAGCTTAGGCACTAGCGGGGGAGACACAGATACGCAGTATTTT
j_gene: TRBJ2-7; d_gene: -; v_gene: TRBV29-1; abundance: many; CDR3aa: CSIQGGLAGYEQYF; CDR3nt: TGCAGCATTCAGGGGGGGCTAGCGGGCTACGAGCAGTACTTC
j_gene: TRBJ2-7; d_gene: -; v_gene: TRBV20-1; abundance: few; CDR3aa: CSARQRREHEQYF; CDR3nt: TGCAGTGCTAGACAGAGGCGGGAACACGAGCAGTACTTC
j_gene: TRBJ2-3; d_gene: -; v_gene: TRBV7-9; abundance: few; CDR3aa: CASSFNPLTGTDTQYF; CDR3nt: TGTGCCAGCAGCTTTAATCCCCTTACAGGGACAGATACGCAGTATTTT
j_gene: TRBJ2-7; d_gene: -; v_gene: TRBV19; abundance: -; CDR3aa: CASSTKGSYEQYF; CDR3nt: TGTGCCAGTAGTACTAAGGGGTCCTACGAGCAGTACTTC
j_gene: TRBJ1-5; d_gene: -; v_gene: TRBV6-8; abundance: few; CDR3aa: CASSWDFAGNQPQHF; CDR3nt: TGTGCCAGCAGTTGGGATTTCGCTGGCAATCAGCCCCAGCATTTT
j_gene: TRBJ2-1; d_gene: TRBD1; v_gene: TRBV7-9; abundance: few; CDR3aa: CASSSRDRVFDEQFF; CDR3nt: TGTGCCAGCAGCTCCCGGGACAGGGTGTTTGATGAGCAGTTCTTC
j_gene: TRBJ2-5; d_gene: -; v_gene: TRBV27; abundance: few; CDR3aa: CASSPFGAAQETQYF; CDR3nt: TGTGCCAGCAGTCCCTTCGGGGCTGCACAAGAGACCCAGTACTTC
j_gene: TRBJ2-3; d_gene: TRBD1; v_gene: TRBV27; abundance: -; CDR3aa: CASSLLLSGTGGEDTQYF; CDR3nt: TGTGCCAGCAGTTTACTCCTTTCCGGGACAGGTGGGGAAGATACGCAGTATTTT
j_gene: TRBJ2-5; d_gene: TRBD1; v_gene: TRBV2; abundance: few; CDR3aa: CASSKPGQGAETQYF; CDR3nt: TGTGCCAGCAGTAAACCGGGACAGGGGGCAGAGACCCAGTACTTC
j_gene: TRBJ2-1; d_gene: -; v_gene: TRBV19; abundance: -; CDR3aa: CASSESASSYNEQFF; CDR3nt: TGTGCCAGTAGTGAGTCGGCTAGCTCCTACAATGAGCAGTTCTTC
j_gene: TRBJ2-7; d_gene: -; v_gene: TRBV27; abundance: -; CDR3aa: CASSLSFGSGYYEQYF; CDR3nt: TGTGCCAGCAGTTTATCTTTCGGCAGCGGTTATTACGAGCAGTACTTC
j_gene: TRBJ2-7; d_gene: -; v_gene: TRBV4-1; abundance: once; CDR3aa: CASSQRIEGYEQYF; CDR3nt: TGCGCCAGCAGCCAGCGGATCGAGGGATACGAGCAGTACTTC
j_gene: TRBJ2-1; d_gene: TRBD1; v_gene: TRBV7-8; abundance: few; CDR3aa: CASSMGQGAINEQFF; CDR3nt: TGTGCCAGCAGCATGGGACAGGGCGCAATCAATGAGCAGTTCTTC
j_gene: TRBJ2-1; d_gene: -; v_gene: TRBV9; abundance: -; CDR3aa: CASSTHPGAAAYNEQFF; CDR3nt: TGTGCCAGCAGCACCCACCCCGGAGCGGCCGCCTACAATGAGCAGTTCTTC
j_gene: TRBJ2-7; d_gene: -; v_gene: TRBV29-1; abundance: -; CDR3aa: CSVKDGYEQYF; CDR3nt: TGCAGCGTCAAAGACGGCTACGAGCAGTACTTC
j_gene: TRBJ1-1; d_gene: -; v_gene: TRBV6-1; abundance: -; CDR3aa: CASRGRGSTEAFF; CDR3nt: TGTGCCAGCAGGGGAAGGGGGTCCACTGAAGCTTTCTTT
j_gene: TRBJ2-7; d_gene: -; v_gene: TRBV5-1; abundance: -; CDR3aa: CASSSTLADAQRYEQYF; CDR3nt: TGCGCCAGCAGCTCCACCTTGGCAGATGCCCAGAGGTACGAGCAGTACTTC
j_gene: TRBJ2-3; d_gene: TRBD1; v_gene: TRBV12-3/TRBV12-4; abundance: -; CDR3aa: CASSFMGQGTDTQYF; CDR3nt: TGTGCCAGCAGTTTTATGGGACAGGGGACAGATACGCAGTATTTT
j_gene: TRBJ2-3; d_gene: TRBD2; v_gene: TRBV11-1; abundance: few; CDR3aa: CASSPRLVSGGAPDTQYF; CDR3nt: TGTGCCAGCAGCCCGCGTTTAGTTAGCGGGGGGGCCCCAGATACGCAGTATTTT
j_gene: TRBJ2-5; d_gene: -; v_gene: TRBV3-1; abundance: -; CDR3aa: CASSQEAFVSGETQYF; CDR3nt: TGTGCCAGCAGCCAAGAGGCATTTGTGTCTGGGGAGACCCAGTACTTC
j_gene: TRBJ2-2; d_gene: -; v_gene: TRBV7-7; abundance: -; CDR3aa: CASSSGLTGELFF; CDR3nt: TGTGCCAGCAGCTCCGGGCTTACCGGGGAGCTGTTTTTT
j_gene: TRBJ1-2; d_gene: -; v_gene: TRBV18; abundance: few; CDR3aa: CASSPADTLYGYTF; CDR3nt: TGTGCCAGCTCACCAGCCGATACTCTCTATGGCTACACCTTC
j_gene: TRBJ1-3; d_gene: -; v_gene: TRBV20-1; abundance: once; CDR3aa: CSARDWGRNTIYF; CDR3nt: TGCAGTGCTAGAGATTGGGGAAGAAACACCATATATTTT
j_gene: TRBJ2-4; d_gene: -; v_gene: TRBV12-3/TRBV12-4; abundance: -; CDR3aa: CASSRSGAKNIQYF; CDR3nt: TGTGCCAGCAGCCGGAGCGGGGCCAAAAACATTCAGTACTTC
j_gene: TRBJ2-3; d_gene: -; v_gene: TRBV4-1; abundance: -; CDR3aa: CASSRRDFDTDTQYF; CDR3nt: TGCGCCAGCAGCCGCCGGGACTTTGACACAGATACGCAGTATTTT
j_gene: TRBJ1-1; d_gene: -; v_gene: TRBV29-1; abundance: few; CDR3aa: CSVEDLGGTEAFF; CDR3nt: TGCAGCGTTGAAGATTTGGGGGGTACTGAAGCTTTCTTT
j_gene: TRBJ2-1; d_gene: TRBD1; v_gene: TRBV7-9; abundance: -; CDR3aa: CASSLSEGADQFF; CDR3nt: TGTGCCAGCAGCTTAAGCGAGGGGGCGGACCAGTTCTTC